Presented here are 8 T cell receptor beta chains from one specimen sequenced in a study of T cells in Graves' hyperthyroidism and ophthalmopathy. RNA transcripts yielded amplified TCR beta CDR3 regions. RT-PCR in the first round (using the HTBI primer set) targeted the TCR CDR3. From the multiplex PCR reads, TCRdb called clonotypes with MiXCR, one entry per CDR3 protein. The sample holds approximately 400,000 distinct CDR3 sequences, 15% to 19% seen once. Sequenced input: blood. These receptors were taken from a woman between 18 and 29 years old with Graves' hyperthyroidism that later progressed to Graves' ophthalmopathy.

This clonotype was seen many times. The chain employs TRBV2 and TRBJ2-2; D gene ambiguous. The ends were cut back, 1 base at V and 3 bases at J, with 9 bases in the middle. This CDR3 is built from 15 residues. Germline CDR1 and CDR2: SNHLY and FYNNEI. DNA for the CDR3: TGTGCCAGCAGTGAAGATCAGGTGGACACCGGGGAGCTGTTTTTT. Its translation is CASSEDQVDTGELFF.

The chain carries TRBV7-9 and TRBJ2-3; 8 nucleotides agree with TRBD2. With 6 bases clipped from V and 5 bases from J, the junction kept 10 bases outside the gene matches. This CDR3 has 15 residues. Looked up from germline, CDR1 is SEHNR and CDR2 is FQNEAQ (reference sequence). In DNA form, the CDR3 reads TGTGCCAGCAGTCCAGCGGGAGAGCCCCTAGATACGCAGTATTTT. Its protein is CASSPAGEPLDTQYF.

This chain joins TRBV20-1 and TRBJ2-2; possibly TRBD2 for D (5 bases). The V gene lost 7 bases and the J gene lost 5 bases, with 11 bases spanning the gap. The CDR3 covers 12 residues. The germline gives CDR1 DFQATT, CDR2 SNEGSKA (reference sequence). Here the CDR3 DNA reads TGCAGTGAGAGGGTTCAAACCGGGGAGCTGTTTTTT. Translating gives CSERVQTGELFF.

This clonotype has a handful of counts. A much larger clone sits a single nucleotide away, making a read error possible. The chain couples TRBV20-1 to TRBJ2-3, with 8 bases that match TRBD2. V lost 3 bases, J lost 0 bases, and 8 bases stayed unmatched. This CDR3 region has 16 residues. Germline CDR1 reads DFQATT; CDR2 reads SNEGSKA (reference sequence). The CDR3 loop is CSASGGAGGSTDTQYF. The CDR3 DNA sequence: TGCAGTGCTAGCGGGGGGGCCGGAGGGAGCACAGATACGCAGTATTTT.

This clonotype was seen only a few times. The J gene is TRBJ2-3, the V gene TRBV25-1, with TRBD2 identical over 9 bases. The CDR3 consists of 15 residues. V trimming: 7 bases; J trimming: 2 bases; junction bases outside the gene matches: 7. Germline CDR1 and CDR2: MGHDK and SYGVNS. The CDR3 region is CASMATSGFTDTQYF. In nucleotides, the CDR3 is TGTGCCAGCATGGCGACTAGCGGTTTCACAGATACGCAGTATTTT.

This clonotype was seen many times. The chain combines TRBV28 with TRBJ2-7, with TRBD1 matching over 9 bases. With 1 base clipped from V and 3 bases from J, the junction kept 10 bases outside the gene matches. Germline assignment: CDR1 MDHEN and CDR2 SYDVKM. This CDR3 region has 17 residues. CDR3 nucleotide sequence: TGTGCCAGCAGTTTATACCGGGGACAGGGATCGGGCTACGAGCAGTACTTC. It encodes CASSLYRGQGSGYEQYF.

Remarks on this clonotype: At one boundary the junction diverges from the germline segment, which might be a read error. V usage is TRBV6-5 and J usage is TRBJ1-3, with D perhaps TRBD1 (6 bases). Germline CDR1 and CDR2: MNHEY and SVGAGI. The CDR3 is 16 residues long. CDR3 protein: CASSYSTGVPGNTIYF. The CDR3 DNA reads TGTGCCAGCAGTTACTCGACAGGCGTCCCTGGGAACACCATATATTTT.

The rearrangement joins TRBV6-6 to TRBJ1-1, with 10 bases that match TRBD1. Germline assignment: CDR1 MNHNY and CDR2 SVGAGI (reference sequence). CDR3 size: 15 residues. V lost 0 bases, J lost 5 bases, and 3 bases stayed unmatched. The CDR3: CASSYSGQGWTEAFF. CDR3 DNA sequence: TGTGCCAGCAGTTACTCGGGACAGGGGTGGACTGAAGCTTTCTTT.